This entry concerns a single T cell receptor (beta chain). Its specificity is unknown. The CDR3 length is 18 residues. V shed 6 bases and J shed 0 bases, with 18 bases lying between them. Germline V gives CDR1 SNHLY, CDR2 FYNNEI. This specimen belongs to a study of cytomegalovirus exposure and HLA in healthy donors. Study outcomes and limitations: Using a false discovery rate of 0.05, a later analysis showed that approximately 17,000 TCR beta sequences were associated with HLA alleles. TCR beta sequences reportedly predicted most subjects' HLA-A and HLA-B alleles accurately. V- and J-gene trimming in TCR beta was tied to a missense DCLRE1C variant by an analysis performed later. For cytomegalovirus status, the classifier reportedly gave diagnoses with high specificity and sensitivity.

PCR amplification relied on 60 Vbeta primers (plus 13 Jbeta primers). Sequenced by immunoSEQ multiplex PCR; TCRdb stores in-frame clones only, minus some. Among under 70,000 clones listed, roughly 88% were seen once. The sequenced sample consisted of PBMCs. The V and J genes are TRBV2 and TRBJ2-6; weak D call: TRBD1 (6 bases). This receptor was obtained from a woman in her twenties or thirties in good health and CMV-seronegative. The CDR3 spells CASRAETGLVSGANVLTF. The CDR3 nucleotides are TGTGCCAGCAGGGCCGAAACAGGGCTGGTCTCTGGGGCCAACGTCCTGACTTTC. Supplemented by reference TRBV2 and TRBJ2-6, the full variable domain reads EPEVTQTPSHQVTQMGQEVILRCVPISNHLYFYWYRQILGQKVEFLVSFYNNEISEKSEIFDDQFSVERPDGSNFTLKIRSTKLEDSAMYFCASRAETGLVSGANVLTFGAGSRLTVL.